The entry below gives a single T cell receptor beta chain sequence along with its context. What it binds is not known. Investigators isolated RNA and reverse transcribed it into cDNA to act as the sequencing template. The method was immunoSEQ multiplex PCR; TCRdb's version includes in-frame clones alone and lacks a portion of them. The table shows roughly 250,000 clones, with roughly two thirds occurring only once. This sample stems from a study of CD8+ T cells in alopecia areata. The germline gives CDR1 ENHRY, CDR2 SYGVKD. The V and J ends lost 4 bases and 1 base, in that order; junction bases with no gene match: 2. The CDR3 runs 14 residues. PBMCs served as the source from which CD4+ and CD8+ T cells were sorted. Study-level points and caveats: Mouse data revealed clearer TCR sharing than patient data did, a gap possibly tied to HLA. Elevated clonality characterized lesional scalp relative to normal scalp, particularly in alopecia totalis/universalis.

The chain carries TRBV10-3 and TRBJ2-3, with 7 bases identical to TRBD1. The sequences come from CD4+ T cells sorted from blood, collected at week 0. This TCR was sampled from a human donor with alopecia areata. DNA of the CDR3: TGTGCCATCAGTGGGACAGGCGGCACAGATACGCAGTATTTT. Translation gives CAISGTGGTDTQYF.